This TCR beta chain was sequenced during a study of Ad26.COV2.S vaccination and SARS-CoV-2 variants. The table came from immunoSEQ multiplex PCR; TCRdb's copy has only in-frame clones and leaves some out. The sample consists of 350,000 to 500,000 clones, around nine tenths of them appearing once. CDR1 is SNHLY, CDR2 FYNNEI, per germline. The CDR3 is made up of 14 amino acids. The ends lost 7 bases at V and 6 bases at J; junction bases unmatched: 8. Stated treatment: roughly 19 received Ad26.COV2.S at low or high dose, single or two shots; about five received placebo; per-sample allocation not given. At day 63 after the first vaccine or placebo injection, samples were drawn.

The chain recombines TRBV2 with TRBJ2-7; 11 bases line up with TRBD1. The sequencing used peripheral blood, collected in a trial of Ad26.COV2.S vaccine versus placebo. The TCR sequence derives from a person aged 18 to 59 who received the Ad26.COV2.S COVID-19 vaccine or a placebo. The CDR3 region has the DNA TGTGCCAGCAAACCCGGGACAGGGGGTCTCGAGCAGTACTTC. This gives the protein CASKPGTGGLEQYF.